These 20 T cell receptor beta chains were sequenced from one sample in a study of Ad26.COV2.S vaccination and SARS-CoV-2 variants. Only in-frame clones appear in the TCRdb table, and some are missing; sequencing was by immunoSEQ multiplex PCR. In the table there are under 400,000 clones, about nine tenths of which are singletons. Described treatment: around 19 received Ad26.COV2.S at low or high dose, single or two shots; about 5 received placebo; per-sample allocation not given. The study sampled participants on day 63 after the first vaccine or placebo injection. The sequenced sample was peripheral blood, obtained in a trial of Ad26.COV2.S vaccine versus placebo. The receptors originated from a person between 18 and 59 years old who received the Ad26.COV2.S COVID-19 vaccine or a placebo.

The V call is TRBV6-5, the J call TRBJ1-6; D possibly corresponds to TRBD1 (6 bases). This CDR3 is built from 15 residues. V was pared by 11 bases and J by 5 bases, with 19 bases between. CDR1 and CDR2 from the germline V gene are MNHEY and SVGAGI. CDR3 sequence: CAGTTGSTDNSPLHF. The DNA for the CDR3 is TGTGCCGGAACAACAGGGTCAACTGATAATTCACCCCTCCACTTT.

V and J are TRBV19 and TRBJ2-3; 14 bases are shared with TRBD2. V was pared by 5 bases and J by 2 bases, with 6 bases of the junction left unmatched. The CDR3 spans 17 residues. CDR1 LNHDA and CDR2 SQIVND come from the germline V gene (reference sequence). CDR3 loop: CASSPPGLAGVTDTQYF. CDR3 coding DNA: TGTGCCAGTAGTCCGCCGGGACTAGCGGGGGTCACAGATACGCAGTATTTT.

The gene calls are TRBV7-2 and TRBJ1-2; D perhaps matches TRBD1 (6 bases). CDR1 and CDR2 (germline): SGHTA, FQGNSA. The CDR3 contains 13 residues. The germline V and J ends were trimmed by 5 bases and 7 bases, with 14 bases remaining between them. The CDR3 sequence is CASSRDTASGYTF. Here the CDR3 DNA reads TGTGCCAGCAGCAGGGACACGGCCAGTGGCTACACCTTC.

The chain has TRBV30 and TRBJ2-1, with D possibly being TRBD1 (6 bases). CDR1 GTSNPN and CDR2 SVGIG come from the germline V gene (reference sequence). The CDR3 extends over 12 amino acids. V was trimmed by 1 base and J by 9 bases, leaving 10 bases between them. CDR3 sequence reads: CAWSEAGVEQFF. The CDR3, as DNA: TGTGCCTGGAGTGAGGCAGGGGTTGAGCAGTTCTTC.

The J gene is TRBJ1-5, the V gene TRBV6-5, with D possibly TRBD1 on 6 matching bases. V was pared by 6 bases and J by 6 bases, with 18 bases between. CDR3 length: 15 amino acids. Germline values: CDR1 MNHEY, CDR2 SVGAGI. The CDR3 DNA reads TGTGCCAGCAGCTGGGTGGGGGGCGCGCGTCAGCCCCAGCATTTT. It encodes CASSWVGGARQPQHF.

The rearrangement uses TRBV30 and TRBJ1-2; the match to TRBD1 covers 9 bases. Germline CDR1 and CDR2: GTSNPN and SVGIG (reference sequence). This CDR3 comprises 14 residues. Trimming took 3 bases from V and 6 from J; bases not matched to a gene: 8. CDR3 DNA: TGTGCCTGGAGGCCGACAGGGGGTCGGGATGGCTACACCTTC. Amino acid sequence: CAWRPTGGRDGYTF.

The chain is built from TRBV20-1 and TRBJ2-3; no clear D gene. The CDR3 spans 12 residues. The germline V gene has CDR1 DFQATT and CDR2 SNEGSKA (reference sequence). CDR3 coding DNA: TGCAGCGCCAGTCTAAGCACAGATACGCAGTATTTT. Translation: CSASLSTDTQYF.

This chain joins TRBV10-3 and TRBJ1-6; D not certain. The CDR3 has 15 amino acids. Trimming took 6 bases from V and 8 from J, leaving 17 bases between them. Germline values: CDR1 ENHRY, CDR2 SYGVKD. The CDR3: CAISSESGIYSPLHF. CDR3 DNA sequence: TGTGCCATCAGCTCCGAGTCGGGAATCTATTCACCCCTCCACTTT.

CDR3 sequence (DNA): TGTGCCAGCAGTTCCCCTAACTATGGCTACACCTTC. Protein product: CASSSPNYGYTF. The chain couples TRBV12-3 or TRBV12-4 to TRBJ1-2; no clear D gene. Deletions cut 4 bases from V and 0 bases from J, with 3 bases between. The CDR3 has 12 residues.

This clone was seen a single time. This specimen includes other DNA sequences encoding the same CDR3. The V gene is TRBV29-1, the J gene TRBJ1-2, with D possibly matching TRBD1 (5 bases). CDR1 is SQVTM, CDR2 ANQGSEA, per germline. The germline V and J ends were trimmed by 2 bases and 6 bases, with 7 bases remaining between them. This CDR3 region has 11 residues. The CDR3 is CSVEQGNGYTF. The CDR3 DNA follows: TGCAGCGTTGAACAGGGTAATGGCTACACCTTC.

J is TRBJ1-1 and V is TRBV3-1 (or the pseudogene TRBV3-2), with 7 bases aligning to TRBD1. The V and J ends lost 4 bases and 14 bases, in that order; junction bases with no gene match: 13. Germline loops: CDR1 LGHDT, CDR2 YNNKEL (reference sequence). This CDR3 comprises 13 residues. This CDR3 reads CASSLRGEPWMFF. Here the CDR3 DNA reads TGTGCCAGCAGCCTCAGGGGGGAGCCCTGGATGTTCTTT.

The rearrangement uses TRBV5-1 and TRBJ2-3; 11 bases line up with TRBD2. In germline, CDR1 is SGHRS, CDR2 YFSETQ. This CDR3 contains 16 residues. Trimming took 4 bases from V and 5 from J; bases not matched to a gene: 9. The CDR3 region is CASSAALAGAVDTQYF. DNA of the CDR3: TGCGCCAGCAGCGCCGCACTAGCGGGGGCCGTAGATACGCAGTATTTT.

The chain couples TRBV5-4 to TRBJ1-6; 8 bases agree with TRBD1. V was pared by 4 bases and J by 7 bases, with 4 bases of the junction left unmatched. From germline, CDR1 is SGHNT and CDR2 YYREEE (reference sequence). This CDR3 is 14 amino acids long. The DNA of the CDR3 is TGTGCCAGCAGCCCCAGGGGGCAGAATTCACCCCTCCACTTT. Translating it yields CASSPRGQNSPLHF.

This clone was picked up a small number of times. CDR3 in DNA: TGTGCCAGCAGTTTCCAAGGGGGGCATGGCTACACCTTC. Translation: CASSFQGGHGYTF. The rearrangement joins TRBV12-3 or TRBV12-4 to TRBJ1-2, with D perhaps matching TRBD1 (6 bases). CDR3 length: 13 residues. V gave up 3 bases and J gave up 6 bases, with 11 bases separating them.

The rearrangement uses TRBV15 and TRBJ2-7, with TRBD1 matching over 9 bases. V was pared by 0 bases and J by 2 bases, with 5 bases of the junction left unmatched. CDR1 is LNHNV, CDR2 YYDKDF, per germline (reference sequence). The CDR3 is 16 amino acids. DNA for the CDR3: TGTGCCACCAGCAGAGATCAGGGACAGGGCACCTACGAGCAGTACTTC. Its translation is CATSRDQGQGTYEQYF.

This chain joins TRBV5-1 and TRBJ2-7; TRBD2 agrees at 13 bases. The V gene end was trimmed by 3 bases and the J gene end by 5 bases; junction bases not matched to a gene: 11. This CDR3 contains 17 residues. The germline CDR1 and CDR2 sequences are SGHRS and YFSETQ. The CDR3 DNA reads as TGCGCCAGCAGCTATGAAATCCCGGGACTAGCGGGGAACGAGCAGTACTTC. Translating it yields CASSYEIPGLAGNEQYF.

The genes are TRBV27 and TRBJ1-4; no definite D call. The CDR3 is made up of 14 amino acids. The germline gives CDR1 MNHEY, CDR2 SMNVEV (reference sequence). Trimming took 8 bases from V and 12 from J, leaving 22 bases between them. Here the CDR3 reads CASGVSIYNDELFF. The CDR3 DNA follows: TGTGCCAGCGGGGTCAGTATTTATAATGACGAACTGTTTTTT.

The gene calls are TRBV18 and TRBJ1-2; the D gene is possibly TRBD1 (5 bases). V lost 2 bases, J lost 0 bases, and 10 bases lay in between. The CDR3 consists of 15 residues. Per germline, CDR1 KGHSH and CDR2 LQKENI. CDR3 sequence: CASSPEGRANYGYTF. CDR3 DNA sequence: TGTGCCAGCTCACCAGAGGGGCGGGCTAACTATGGCTACACCTTC.

The chain links TRBV19 to TRBJ1-4, with D hard to call. The CDR3 is 14 amino acids. CDR1 and CDR2 from the germline V gene are LNHDA and SQIVND (reference sequence). Trimming removed 11 bases from V and 4 bases from J, with 17 bases in between. CDR3 nucleotides: TGTGCCGCTTCATCAGGCGGATTTAATGAAAAACTGTTTTTT. Its protein product is CAASSGGFNEKLFF.

This chain links TRBV12-5 with TRBJ1-4; D possibly corresponds to TRBD1 (6 bases). Germline V gene data show CDR1 as LGHNT and CDR2 as FRNRAP. V was shortened by 6 bases and J by 5 bases, with 16 bases between the two germline ends. The CDR3 has 15 amino acids. The chain's CDR3 is CASGDETGANEKLFF. The CDR3 nucleotides read TGTGCTAGTGGGGACGAGACAGGCGCGAATGAAAAACTGTTTTTT. The variable domain in full, with the rest retrieved from reference TRBV12-5 and TRBJ1-4, is DARVTQTPRHKVTEMGQEVTMRCQPILGHNTVFWYRQTMMQGLELLAYFRNRAPLDDSGMPKDRFSAEMPDATLATLKIQPSEPRDSAVYFCASGDETGANEKLFFGSGTQLSVL.